One and the same sample provided the 10 T cell receptor beta chains below, sequenced in a study of T cell responses to AZD1222 COVID-19 vaccine. Assay used: immunoSEQ multiplex PCR; TCRdb lists only in-frame clones, some missing. The repertoire holds 90,000 to 120,000 clones, with approximately 89% as singletons. The specimen comprised peripheral blood, sampled on day 0 of AZD1222 vaccination. The source is an adult in good health.

The chain couples TRBV15 to TRBJ1-4, with D possibly TRBD1 on 5 matching bases. The CDR3 extends over 16 amino acids. Germline loops: CDR1 LNHNV, CDR2 YYDKDF (reference sequence). Trimming removed 1 base at V and 0 bases at J, with 9 bases between. CDR3 loop: CATSRGGPPTNEKLFF. The CDR3, as DNA: TGTGCCACCAGCAGAGGGGGACCACCAACTAATGAAAAACTGTTTTTT.

The rearrangement links TRBV11-1 to TRBJ2-3; 10 bases line up with TRBD2. Per the germline V gene, CDR1 is SGHAT and CDR2 is FQDESV (reference sequence). Trimming cost V 5 bases and J 0 bases; bases outside gene matches: 5. The CDR3 length is 16 residues. CDR3 in DNA: TGTGCCAGCAGCCTTAGCGGGGGGAAAAGCACAGATACGCAGTATTTT. Amino acids: CASSLSGGKSTDTQYF.

The chain is built from TRBV5-1 and TRBJ2-7; D is undetermined. This CDR3 spans 14 amino acids. Germline V gene lookup returns CDR1 SGHRS and CDR2 YFSETQ. V gave up 1 base and J gave up 3 bases, with 11 bases separating them. CDR3 nucleotides: TGCGCCAGCAGCTTGTCCGGACCGGGCTACGAGCAGTACTTC. Amino acid sequence: CASSLSGPGYEQYF.

This sequence joins TRBV6-4 and TRBJ2-7; D possibly corresponds to TRBD2 (6 bases). The V gene's germline CDR1 is MRHNA and CDR2 SNTAGT. V was shortened by 2 bases and J by 2 bases, with 16 bases between the two germline ends. The CDR3 consists of 16 residues. The DNA of the CDR3 is TGTGCCAGCAGTGACGGGGGGAGCGCCTATACCTACGAGCAGTACTTC. Its translation: CASSDGGSAYTYEQYF.

The chain has TRBV10-1 and TRBJ1-1; D is undetermined. Germline CDR1 reads WNHNN; CDR2 reads SYGVQD (reference sequence). CDR3 length equals 13 residues. Trimming left V 5 bases short and J 3 bases short, with 10 bases between. The CDR3 DNA follows: TGCGCCAGCAGTAATACAAAGCACACTGAAGCTTTCTTT. This translates into CASSNTKHTEAFF.

The chain recombines TRBV6-6 with TRBJ1-4, with D uncertain. V was pared by 5 bases and J by 5 bases, with 12 bases between. This CDR3 has 14 amino acids. Per germline, CDR1 MNHNY and CDR2 SVGAGI (reference sequence). For the CDR3, the DNA is TGTGCCAGCAGTCCGGGATTACTAAATGAAAAACTGTTTTTT. Amino acid sequence: CASSPGLLNEKLFF.

The chain is built from TRBV4-1 and TRBJ2-2; 8 bases match TRBD1. CDR3 size: 16 residues. Germline lookup yields CDR1 MGHRA and CDR2 YSYEKL. The V gene end was trimmed by 7 bases and the J gene end by 4 bases; junction bases not matched to a gene: 11. For the CDR3, the DNA is TGCGCCAGCACTACCACGACAGGGGCACTCACCGGGGAGCTGTTTTTT. Its translation is CASTTTTGALTGELFF.

This rearrangement joins TRBV2 to TRBJ1-1; D may be TRBD1 (5 bases). CDR3 length: 14 amino acids. Trimming stripped 9 bases from V and 5 bases from J, with 19 bases between. The germline CDR1 and CDR2 sequences are SNHLY and FYNNEI. In DNA form, the CDR3 reads TGTGCCAGAACCTCAAATGACCGGGGGACTGAAGCTTTCTTT. Protein sequence: CARTSNDRGTEAFF.

V usage is TRBV4-1 and J usage is TRBJ1-2; 10 nucleotides line up with TRBD1. V was pared by 4 bases and J by 7 bases, with 12 bases of the junction left unmatched. The germline V gene has CDR1 MGHRA and CDR2 YSYEKL. This CDR3 spans 16 amino acids. For the CDR3, the DNA is TGCGCCAGCAGCCCGGACAGGGGGAATTCCCGGGGTGGCTACACCTTC. Its translation: CASSPDRGNSRGGYTF.

The J gene is TRBJ1-1, the V gene TRBV7-9, with unresolved D. The CDR3 has 12 residues. CDR1 is SEHNR, CDR2 FQNEAQ, per germline (reference sequence). V was pared by 8 bases and J by 0 bases, with 7 bases between. The CDR3 DNA sequence: TGTGCCAGCGGGATCTTGAACACTGAAGCTTTCTTT. Translating it yields CASGILNTEAFF.